This TCR beta chain originates from a study of shared clonotypes between healthy human individuals. The CDR3 has 14 amino acids. V lost 5 bases and J lost 0, with 10 bases in between. The germline V gene encodes CDR1 MNHEY and CDR2 SVGAGI. The data were produced by immunoSEQ multiplex PCR, yet TCRdb's version contains in-frame clones alone and is incomplete. The data hold approximately 250,000 clones, with about 65% observed a single time. This clonotype was obtained from a man aged 25 to 40 in good health. The sequencing input was memory CD4+ T cells sorted from blood. The subset is: CD45RA-negative fraction. This chain uses TRBV6-5 with TRBJ1-1; the D gene is possibly TRBD1 (5 bases). CDR3 sequence: CASSRGGMNTEAFF. The CDR3 DNA is TGTGCCAGCAGTCGGGGGGGTATGAACACTGAAGCTTTCTTT.